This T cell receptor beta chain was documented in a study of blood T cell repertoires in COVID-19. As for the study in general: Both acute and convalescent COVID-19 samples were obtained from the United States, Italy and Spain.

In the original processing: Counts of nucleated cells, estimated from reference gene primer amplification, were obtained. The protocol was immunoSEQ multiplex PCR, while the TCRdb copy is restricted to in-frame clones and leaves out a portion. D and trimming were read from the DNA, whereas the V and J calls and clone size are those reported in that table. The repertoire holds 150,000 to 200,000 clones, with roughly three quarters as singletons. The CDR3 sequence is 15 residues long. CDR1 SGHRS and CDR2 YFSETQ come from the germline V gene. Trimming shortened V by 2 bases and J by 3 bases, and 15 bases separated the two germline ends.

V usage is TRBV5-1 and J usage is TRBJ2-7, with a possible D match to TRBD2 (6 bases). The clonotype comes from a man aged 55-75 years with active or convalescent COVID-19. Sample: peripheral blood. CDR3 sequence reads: CASSFRDLSGYEQYF. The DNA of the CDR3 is TGCGCCAGCAGCTTCCGGGACTTATCTGGCTACGAGCAGTACTTC. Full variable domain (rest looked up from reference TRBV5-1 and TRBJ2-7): KAGVTQTPRYLIKTRGQQVTLSCSPISGHRSVSWYQQTPGQGLQFLFEYFSETQRNKGNFPGRFSGRQFSNSRSEMNVSTLELGDSALYLCASSFRDLSGYEQYFGPGTRLTVT.